This TCR beta chain was found in a study of cytomegalovirus exposure and HLA in healthy donors. Trimming stripped 1 base from V and 2 bases from J, with 12 bases between. The germline gives CDR1 SGHAT, CDR2 FQNNGV. The CDR3 spans 15 residues. PCR was performed using 60 Vbeta and 13 Jbeta primers. TCRdb's table, derived via immunoSEQ multiplex PCR, lists solely in-frame clones and lacks some. The sample includes just over 200,000 clones, approximately 70% of them seen just once. The study, taken as a whole, reports: A missense variant in DCLRE1C was later tied to TCR beta V- and J-gene trimming. Upon later analysis, HLA-associated TCR beta chains proved more clonally expanded than other, equally common chains.

As regards this clone: Its antigen is as yet unknown.

This sequence joins TRBV11-2 and TRBJ2-7, with D possibly TRBD1 on 5 matching bases. The receptor was isolated from a man between 40 and 49 years old in good health and CMV-seropositive. Source material: PBMCs. The CDR3 nucleotides are TGTGCCAGCAGCTTAGGGGCAGGGCAGGCCTACGAGCAGTACTTC. Amino acid sequence: CASSLGAGQAYEQYF. Using reference TRBV11-2 and TRBJ2-7 for the parts outside the CDR3, the full variable domain is EAGVAQSPRYKIIEKRQSVAFWCNPISGHATLYWYQQILGQGPKLLIQFQNNGVVDDSQLPKDRFSAERLKGVDSTLKIQPAKLEDSAVYLCASSLGAGQAYEQYFGPGTRLTVT.